This is a list of T cell receptor beta chains from one sample in a study of T cell responses to AZD1222 COVID-19 vaccine. Using immunoSEQ multiplex PCR, the repertoire was profiled, and TCRdb retains in-frame clones only, with some absent. The repertoire consists of around 180,000 clones, with 85% to 90% occurring once and the leading ten covering 6.5% to 7%. This sample comprised peripheral blood, obtained on day 0 of AZD1222 vaccination. These receptors all come from an adult in good health. CDR3s include the opening cysteine and the closing phenylalanine or tryptophan. A D gene is named only where the DNA matches it firmly. Only some rows state a clone size, as once, few, many or a class for expanded clones.

v_call,j_call,d_call,clone_size,cdr3_aa,cdr3_nt
TRBV5-1,TRBJ2-6,.,once,CASSPQGYSGANVLTF,TGCGCCAGCAGCCCACAGGGATACTCTGGGGCCAACGTCCTGACTTTC
TRBV29-1,TRBJ1-2,.,.,CSAPMAGSGYTF,TGCAGCGCTCCGATGGCCGGGTCTGGCTACACCTTC
TRBV6-2/TRBV6-3,TRBJ1-2,TRBD1,.,CASSDSTPGQADYGYTF,TGTGCCAGCAGTGACTCAACTCCGGGACAGGCGGACTATGGCTACACCTTC
TRBV19,TRBJ1-1,TRBD1,.,CASTLGQGLVAFF,TGTGCCAGTACCCTCGGACAGGGGTTGGTGGCTTTCTTT
TRBV7-2,TRBJ2-3,.,.,CASSLDWEASTDTQYF,TGTGCCAGCAGCTTAGATTGGGAAGCTAGCACAGATACGCAGTATTTT
TRBV7-2,TRBJ2-5,TRBD2,.,CASSKGPGLAGGPKETQYF,TGTGCCAGCAGCAAAGGCCCGGGACTAGCGGGGGGGCCAAAGGAGACCCAGTACTTC
TRBV27,TRBJ2-1,TRBD2,.,CASSLAGTDNEQFF,TGTGCCAGCAGTCTAGCGGGAACAGACAATGAGCAGTTCTTC
TRBV5-1,TRBJ2-1,TRBD1,.,CASSPDRGLWNEQFF,TGCGCCAGCAGCCCGGACAGGGGGCTTTGGAATGAGCAGTTCTTC
TRBV11-2,TRBJ1-3,.,.,CASSLMGPSGNTIYF,TGTGCCAGCAGCTTAATGGGCCCCTCTGGAAACACCATATATTTT
TRBV3-1/TRBV3-2,TRBJ1-2,.,.,CASSLTQVPNYGYTF,TGTGCCAGCAGCCTAACACAGGTGCCTAACTATGGCTACACCTTC
TRBV2,TRBJ1-2,.,.,CASSESNYGYTF,TGTGCCAGCAGTGAATCTAACTATGGCTACACCTTC
TRBV2,TRBJ1-5,.,few,CASSFQGLGNQPQHF,TGTGCCAGTTCCTTCCAGGGGCTCGGCAATCAGCCCCAGCATTTT